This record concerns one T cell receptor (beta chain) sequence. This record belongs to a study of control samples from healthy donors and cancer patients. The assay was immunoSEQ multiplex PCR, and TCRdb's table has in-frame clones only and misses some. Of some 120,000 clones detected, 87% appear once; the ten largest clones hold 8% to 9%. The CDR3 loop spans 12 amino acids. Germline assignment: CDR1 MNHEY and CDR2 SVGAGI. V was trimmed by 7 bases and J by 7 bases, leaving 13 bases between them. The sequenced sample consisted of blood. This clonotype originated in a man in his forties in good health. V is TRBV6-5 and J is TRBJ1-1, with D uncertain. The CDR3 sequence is CASTGSYREAFF. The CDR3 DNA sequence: TGTGCCAGCACCGGCAGCTACCGTGAAGCTTTCTTT.